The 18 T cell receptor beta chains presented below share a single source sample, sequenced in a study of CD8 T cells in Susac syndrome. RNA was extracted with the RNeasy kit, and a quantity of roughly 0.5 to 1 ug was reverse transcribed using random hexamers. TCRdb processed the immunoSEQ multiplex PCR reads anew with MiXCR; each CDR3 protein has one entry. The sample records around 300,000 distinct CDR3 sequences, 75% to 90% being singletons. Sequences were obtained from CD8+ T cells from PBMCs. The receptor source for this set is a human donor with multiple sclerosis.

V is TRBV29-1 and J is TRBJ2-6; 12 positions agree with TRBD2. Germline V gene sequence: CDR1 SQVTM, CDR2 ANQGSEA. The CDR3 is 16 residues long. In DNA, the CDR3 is TGCGGCTCGCTAGCGGGAGGGCCGTCCGGGGCCAACGTCCTGACTTTC. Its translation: CGSLAGGPSGANVLTF.

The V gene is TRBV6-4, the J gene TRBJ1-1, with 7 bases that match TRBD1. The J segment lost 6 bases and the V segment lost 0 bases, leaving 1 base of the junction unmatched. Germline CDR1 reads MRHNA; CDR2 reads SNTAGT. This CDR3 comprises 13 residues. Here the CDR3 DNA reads TGTGCCAGCAGTGACTCAGGGGGCTCTGAAGCTTTCTTT. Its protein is CASSDSGGSEAFF.

CDR3 bases: TGTGCCAGCAGCCCGTTGTACACTGAAGCTTTCTTT. As protein: CASSPLYTEAFF. The J gene is TRBJ1-1, the V gene TRBV7-9, with D uncertain. In germline, CDR1 is SEHNR, CDR2 FQNEAQ (reference sequence). Between the trimmed V and J ends, which lost 5 bases and 3 bases, there was a span of 7 bases. The CDR3 is 12 amino acids.

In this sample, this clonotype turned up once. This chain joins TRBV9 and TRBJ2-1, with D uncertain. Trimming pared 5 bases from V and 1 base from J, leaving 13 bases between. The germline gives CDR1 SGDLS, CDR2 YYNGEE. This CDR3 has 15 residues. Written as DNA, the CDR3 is TGTGCCAGCAGTTCTCCCCCCGGGTCCTACAATGAGCAGTTCTTC. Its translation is CASSSPPGSYNEQFF.

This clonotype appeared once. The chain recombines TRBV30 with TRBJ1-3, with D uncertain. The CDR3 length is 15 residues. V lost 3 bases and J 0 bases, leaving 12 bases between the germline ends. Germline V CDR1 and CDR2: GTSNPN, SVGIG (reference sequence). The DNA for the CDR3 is TGTGCCTGGAGGACGGACGGCTACTCTGGAAACACCATATATTTT. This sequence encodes CAWRTDGYSGNTIYF.

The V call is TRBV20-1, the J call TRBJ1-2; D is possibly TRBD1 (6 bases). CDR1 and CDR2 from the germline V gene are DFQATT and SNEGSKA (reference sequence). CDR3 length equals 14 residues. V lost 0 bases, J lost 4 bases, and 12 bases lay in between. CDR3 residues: CSAREEGVRYGYTF. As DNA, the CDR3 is TGCAGTGCTAGAGAGGAGGGGGTACGCTATGGCTACACCTTC.

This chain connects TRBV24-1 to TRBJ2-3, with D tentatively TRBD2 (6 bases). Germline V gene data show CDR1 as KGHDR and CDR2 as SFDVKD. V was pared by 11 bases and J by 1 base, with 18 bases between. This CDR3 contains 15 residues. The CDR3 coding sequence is TGTGCCAACGGATTTGACGGGGGTTGCACAGATACGCAGTATTTT. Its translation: CANGFDGGCTDTQYF.

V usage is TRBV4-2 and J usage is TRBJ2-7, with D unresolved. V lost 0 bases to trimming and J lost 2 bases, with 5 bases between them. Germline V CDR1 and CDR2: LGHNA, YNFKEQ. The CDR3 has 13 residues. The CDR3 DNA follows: TGTGCCAGCAGCCAAGAGATCCCCTACGAGCAGTACTTC. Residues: CASSQEIPYEQYF.

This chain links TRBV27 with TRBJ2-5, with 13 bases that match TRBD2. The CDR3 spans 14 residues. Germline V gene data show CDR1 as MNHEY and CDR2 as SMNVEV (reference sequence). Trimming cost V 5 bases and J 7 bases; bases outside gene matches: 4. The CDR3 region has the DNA TGTGCCAGCAGTCCCGGGACTAGCGGGGTGACCCAGTACTTC. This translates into CASSPGTSGVTQYF.

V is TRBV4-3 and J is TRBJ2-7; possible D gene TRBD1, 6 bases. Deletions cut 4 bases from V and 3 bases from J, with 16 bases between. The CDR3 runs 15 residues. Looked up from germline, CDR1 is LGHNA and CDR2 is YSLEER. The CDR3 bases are TGCGCCAGCAGCCCCCGGCAGGGGAGAGACTACGAGCAGTACTTC. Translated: CASSPRQGRDYEQYF.

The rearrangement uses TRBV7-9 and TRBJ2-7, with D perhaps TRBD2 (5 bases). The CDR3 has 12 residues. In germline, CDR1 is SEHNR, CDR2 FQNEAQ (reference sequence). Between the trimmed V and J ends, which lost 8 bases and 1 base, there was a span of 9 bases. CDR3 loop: CASARGSYEQYF. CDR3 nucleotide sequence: TGTGCCAGCGCTCGGGGATCCTACGAGCAGTACTTC.

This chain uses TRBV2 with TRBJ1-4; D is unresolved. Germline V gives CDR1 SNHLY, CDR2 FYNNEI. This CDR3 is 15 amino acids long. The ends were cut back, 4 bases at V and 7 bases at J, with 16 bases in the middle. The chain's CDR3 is CASSVAKDESEKLFF. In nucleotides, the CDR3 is TGTGCCAGCAGTGTAGCCAAGGATGAGAGTGAAAAACTGTTTTTT.

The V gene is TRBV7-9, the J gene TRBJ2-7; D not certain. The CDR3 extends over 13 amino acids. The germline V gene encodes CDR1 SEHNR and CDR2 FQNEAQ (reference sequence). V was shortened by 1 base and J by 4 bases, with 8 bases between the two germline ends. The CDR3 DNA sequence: TGTGCCAGCAGCTTAGGGAGTGTGTACGAGCAGTACTTC. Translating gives CASSLGSVYEQYF.

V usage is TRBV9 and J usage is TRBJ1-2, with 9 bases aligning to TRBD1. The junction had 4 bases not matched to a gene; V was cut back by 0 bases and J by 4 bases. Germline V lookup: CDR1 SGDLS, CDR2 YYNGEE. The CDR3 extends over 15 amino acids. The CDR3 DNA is TGTGCCAGCAGCGTAGGTGGGACAGGGCTCTATGGCTACACCTTC. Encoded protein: CASSVGGTGLYGYTF.

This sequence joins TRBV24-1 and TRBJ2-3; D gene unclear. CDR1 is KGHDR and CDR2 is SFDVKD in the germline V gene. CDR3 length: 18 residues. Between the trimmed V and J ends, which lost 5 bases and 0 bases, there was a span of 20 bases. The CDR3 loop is CATSGQETLSLSTDTQYF. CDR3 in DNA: TGTGCCACCAGTGGCCAGGAAACTCTCTCATTAAGCACAGATACGCAGTATTTT.

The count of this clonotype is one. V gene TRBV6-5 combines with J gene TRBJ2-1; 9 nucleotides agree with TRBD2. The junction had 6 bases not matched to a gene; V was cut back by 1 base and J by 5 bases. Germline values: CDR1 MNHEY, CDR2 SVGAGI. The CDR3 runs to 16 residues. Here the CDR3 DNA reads TGTGCCAGCAGTTACTTCAGCGGGGGGCCCGACAATGAGCAGTTCTTC. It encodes CASSYFSGGPDNEQFF.

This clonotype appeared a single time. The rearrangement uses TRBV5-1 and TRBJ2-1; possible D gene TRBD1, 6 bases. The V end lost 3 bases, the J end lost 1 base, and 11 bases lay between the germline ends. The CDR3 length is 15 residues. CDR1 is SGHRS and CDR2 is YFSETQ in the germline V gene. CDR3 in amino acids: CASSSPGESYNEQFF. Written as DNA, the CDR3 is TGCGCCAGCAGCTCCCCAGGGGAGTCCTACAATGAGCAGTTCTTC. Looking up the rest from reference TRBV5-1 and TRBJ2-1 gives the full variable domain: KAGVTQTPRYLIKTRGQQVTLSCSPISGHRSVSWYQQTPGQGLQFLFEYFSETQRNKGNFPGRFSGRQFSNSRSEMNVSTLELGDSALYLCASSSPGESYNEQFFGPGTRLTVL.

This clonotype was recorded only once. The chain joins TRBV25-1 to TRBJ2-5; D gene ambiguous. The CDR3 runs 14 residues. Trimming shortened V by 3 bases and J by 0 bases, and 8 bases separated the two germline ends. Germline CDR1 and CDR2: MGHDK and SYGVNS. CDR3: CASSDLPYQETQYF. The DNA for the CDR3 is TGTGCCAGCAGTGATCTACCCTACCAAGAGACCCAGTACTTC.